Listed below are T cell receptor beta chains from one sample, sequenced in a study of blood T cell repertoires in COVID-19. Assay: immunoSEQ multiplex PCR; the TCRdb copy retains only in-frame clones and omits some. The top ten clones hold approximately 3.4% of a sample with about 490,000 clones, around 85% of them seen once. The sequenced material came from peripheral blood. These receptors came from a human donor in a cohort sampled during active COVID-19. The CDR3 runs from the conserved cysteine through the conserved F or W.

v_call	j_call	cdr3_aa
TRBV7-7	TRBJ2-7	CASSSYGSVPYEQYF
TRBV5-6	TRBJ1-2	CASSLDRGSRGYTF
TRBV5-5	TRBJ1-5	CASSLTGERQPQHF
TRBV29-1	TRBJ1-1	CSISGERDTEAFF
TRBV19	TRBJ1-5	CASSIRGHNQPQHF
TRBV15	TRBJ1-1	CATREDPRGEAFF
TRBV24-1	TRBJ2-2	CATARSGSGGELFF
TRBV5-1	TRBJ1-6	CASSPGQVDNSPLHF
TRBV6-6	TRBJ2-3	CASSPSRSGTTGTDTQYF
TRBV5-1	TRBJ2-1	CASTQGDEQFF
TRBV19	TRBJ1-6	CASSQGGNNSPLHF
TRBV7-9	TRBJ1-6	CASSLAISPLHF
TRBV21-1	TRBJ1-5	CASSKCARAWIQPQHF
TRBV7-3	TRBJ2-3	CASSPMGLGNTDTQYF
TRBV7-9	TRBJ2-5	CASSLLQGAGETQYF
TRBV7-8	TRBJ1-3	CASSSDRRSGNTIYF
TRBV6-2/TRBV6-3	TRBJ2-1	CASSYPRTSGVGEQFF
TRBV6-5	TRBJ2-7	CASSYRLAEVDEQYF
TRBV27	TRBJ1-2	CASSLRGGYGYTF
TRBV5-1	TRBJ2-5	CASSGYRVQGETQYF
TRBV28	TRBJ1-5	CASRGANQPQHF
TRBV18	TRBJ1-1	CASSPPVGDTEAFF
TRBV27	TRBJ1-4	CASRLAGTGSRANEKLFF
TRBV25-1	TRBJ2-7	CASSGSGLWSEQYF
TRBV7-3	TRBJ2-3	CASGELAQKADTQYF
TRBV10-3	TRBJ2-1	CAISGEALSAAYEQFF
TRBV7-7	TRBJ2-7	CASSLSAYEQYF
TRBV27	TRBJ1-3	CASSLEPEYGISLSGNTIYF
TRBV28	TRBJ2-1	CASSSRDSFQFF
TRBV4-2	TRBJ1-5	CASSQDAGQGDWQPQHF
TRBV6-2/TRBV6-3	TRBJ1-2	CASSYDRWNYGYTF
TRBV5-6	TRBJ2-5	CASSLWGVGPQETQYF
TRBV4-2	TRBJ2-7	CASSPPSGRTYF
TRBV6-6	TRBJ1-1	CASSPPGQGRLNTEAFF
TRBV5-5	TRBJ1-1	CASSFTEGTEAFF
TRBV6-2/TRBV6-3	TRBJ2-2	CASSYSPGLKNTGELFF
TRBV5-6	TRBJ1-6	CASRSSYNSPLHF
TRBV15	TRBJ1-2	CATSRAFINYGYTF
TRBV19	TRBJ2-2	CASSILASLGTGELFF
TRBV28	TRBJ2-7	CASSYEGTTYEQYF
TRBV2	TRBJ2-5	CSQGGPYQETQYF
TRBV2	TRBJ2-1	CASTNTPSGSVYNEQFF
TRBV7-8	TRBJ2-1	CASSLVGGSSYNEQFF
TRBV7-2	TRBJ2-7	CASSSHYEQYF
TRBV30	TRBJ1-3	CASPRSGNTIYF
TRBV24-1	TRBJ1-5	CATSDHSNQPQHF
TRBV6-2/TRBV6-3	TRBJ1-5	CASSHPGGNQPQHF
TRBV7-8	TRBJ1-1	CASSRTGGVDTEAFF
TRBV7-2	TRBJ2-2	CASSFPGEGTGELFF
TRBV12-3/TRBV12-4	TRBJ1-2	CASSLKGNYGYTF
TRBV3-1/TRBV3-2	TRBJ1-4	CASSQTGTPEKLFF